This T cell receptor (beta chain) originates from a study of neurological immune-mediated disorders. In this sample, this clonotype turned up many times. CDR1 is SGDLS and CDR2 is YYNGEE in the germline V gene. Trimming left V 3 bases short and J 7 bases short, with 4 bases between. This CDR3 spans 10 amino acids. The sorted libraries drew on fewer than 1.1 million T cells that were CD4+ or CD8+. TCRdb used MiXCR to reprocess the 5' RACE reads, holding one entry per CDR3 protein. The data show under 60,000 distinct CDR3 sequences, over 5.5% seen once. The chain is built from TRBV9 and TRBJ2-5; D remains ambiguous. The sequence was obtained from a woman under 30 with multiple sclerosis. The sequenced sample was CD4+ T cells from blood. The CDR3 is CASSGRTQYF. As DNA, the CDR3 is TGTGCCAGCAGCGGACGGACCCAGTACTTC.